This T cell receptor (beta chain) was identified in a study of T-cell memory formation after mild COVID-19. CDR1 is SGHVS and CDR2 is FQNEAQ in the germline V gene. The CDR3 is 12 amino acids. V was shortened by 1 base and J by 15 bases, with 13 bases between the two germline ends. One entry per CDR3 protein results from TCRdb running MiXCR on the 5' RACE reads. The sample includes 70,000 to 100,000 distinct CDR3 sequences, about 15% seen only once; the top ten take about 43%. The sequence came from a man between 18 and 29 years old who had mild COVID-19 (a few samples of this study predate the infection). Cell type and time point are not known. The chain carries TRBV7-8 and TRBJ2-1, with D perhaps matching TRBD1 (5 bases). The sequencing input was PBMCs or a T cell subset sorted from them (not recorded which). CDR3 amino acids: CASSLEGLGRFF. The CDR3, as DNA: TGTGCCAGCAGCTTAGAGGGGTTGGGCCGGTTCTTC.